The source of this TCR beta chain is a study of identical twins. Trimming took off 4 bases at V and 3 bases at J, with 10 bases between the two ends. This CDR3 has 13 residues. Germline-derived CDR1 and CDR2 are SEHNR and FQNEAQ (reference sequence). TCRdb independently ran MiXCR on the 5' RACE reads; one entry per CDR3 protein. The sample contains about 340,000 distinct CDR3 sequences, about 12% of which appear only once. Many counts were recorded for this clonotype. Another study also made use of these data, one on yellow fever vaccine responses in identical twins.

The material sequenced was CD8+ T cells sorted from blood. The receptor's source is a woman in her late teens or twenties in good health. The chain combines TRBV7-9 with TRBJ2-7; D may match TRBD1 or TRBD2 (5 bases each). CDR3 amino acids: CASSWDGIYEQYF. The CDR3 DNA reads as TGTGCCAGCAGCTGGGACGGGATCTACGAGCAGTACTTC.